Sequencing of this T cell receptor beta chain was carried out in a study of blood T cells in healthy people across ages. The study's findings and limits: Researchers report that TCR beta diversity correlated strongly with naive T cell percentage.

Comments on this clonotype: The antigen remains undetermined.

A second PCR of about 6 to 12 cycles used a sample-barcoded 5' primer and a J-beta primer mix. TCRdb reprocessed the 5' RACE reads via MiXCR and lists one record per CDR3 protein. Of 1.6 million or so distinct CDR3 sequences detected, roughly 32% appear once; the ten largest clones hold about 11%. In germline, CDR1 is SGHRS, CDR2 YFSETQ. The germline V and J ends were trimmed by 4 bases and 5 bases, with 12 bases remaining between them. The CDR3 runs to 13 residues. Sequencing was done on a sample of blood. This receptor was taken from a woman aged 25 to 39 in good health. This chain connects TRBV5-1 to TRBJ2-5; D remains unclear. CDR3 nucleotides: TGCGCCAGCAGCCCAATCTCCCAGGAGACCCAGTACTTC. Protein product: CASSPISQETQYF.